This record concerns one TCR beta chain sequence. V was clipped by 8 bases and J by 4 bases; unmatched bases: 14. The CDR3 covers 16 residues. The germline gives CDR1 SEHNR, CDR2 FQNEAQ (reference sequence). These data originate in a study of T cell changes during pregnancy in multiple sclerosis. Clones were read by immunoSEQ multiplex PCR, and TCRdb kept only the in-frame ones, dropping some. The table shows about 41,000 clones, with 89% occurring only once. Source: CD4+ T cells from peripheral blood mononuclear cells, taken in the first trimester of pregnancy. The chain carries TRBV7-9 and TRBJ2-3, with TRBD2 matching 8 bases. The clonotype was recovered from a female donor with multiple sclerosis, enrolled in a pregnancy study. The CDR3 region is CASSTASSGSADTQYF. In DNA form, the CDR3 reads TGTGCCAGCTCCACGGCAAGCAGCGGGAGTGCAGATACGCAGTATTTT.